This entry describes one T cell receptor beta chain. Sequencing was at survey level. Each sample received Survey-level depth of up to 500,000 reads. TCRdb's table, derived via immunoSEQ multiplex PCR, lists solely in-frame clones and lacks some. The repertoire includes fewer than 13,000 clones, roughly 88% of them detected once, and under 9% sits in the top ten. Before the diagnostic colonoscopy, ulcerative colitis patients were free of immunosuppressive medication. The CDR3 has 13 residues. J lost 2 bases, V lost 3 bases, and 1 base had no gene match. Germline-derived CDR1 and CDR2 are SGHAT and FQNNGV. This sample was included in a study of pediatric ulcerative colitis.

Sequenced input: blood. This clonotype was obtained from a girl aged 10-17 years with moderate ulcerative colitis. The J gene is TRBJ2-7, the V gene TRBV11-2; 7 bases map to TRBD1. Here the CDR3 reads CASSFDRAYEQYF. The CDR3 coding sequence is TGTGCCAGCAGCTTTGACAGGGCCTACGAGCAGTACTTC.